The source of this TCR beta chain is a study of T cell responses to AZD1222 COVID-19 vaccine. Second-dose intervals of approximately 4 or approximately 12 weeks were pooled. In germline, CDR1 is MGHRA, CDR2 YSYEKL. The CDR3 runs to 14 residues. The J segment lost 8 bases and the V segment lost 3 bases, leaving 6 bases of the junction unmatched. The data were produced by immunoSEQ multiplex PCR, yet TCRdb's version contains in-frame clones alone and is incomplete. The repertoire holds 110,000 or so clones, roughly 89% seen once, with 7.1% in the top ten. As concerns this clone: The antigen is unknown.

Study-wide findings and caveats: Targeting of unmutated variant regions was reportedly seen in nearly half of spike-specific TCRs. At baseline, seropositivity was found in only 6 or 7 AZD1222 recipients. The sample set comprised mostly white British donors with more females, and clonal diversity was possibly underestimated.

The chain joins TRBV4-1 to TRBJ2-1; 8 nucleotides align to TRBD1. This specimen consisted of peripheral blood, obtained 28 days after the second AZD1222 dose. The receptor's source is an adult who received the AZD1222 COVID-19 vaccine. CDR3 sequence reads: CASSHVDREYEQFF. The CDR3 DNA reads TGCGCCAGCAGCCACGTGGACAGGGAGTATGAGCAGTTCTTC.